These 25 T cell receptor beta chains were all obtained from the same sample, sequenced in a study of T cells in Graves' hyperthyroidism and ophthalmopathy. It was RNA transcripts that yielded the amplified TCR beta CDR3 regions. RT-PCR in the first round (using the HTBI primer set) targeted the TCR CDR3. TCRdb itself ran the multiplex PCR reads through MiXCR, one entry per CDR3 protein. The sample has approximately 630,000 distinct CDR3 sequences, around 16% seen once. Sequenced: blood. These receptor sequences come from a woman aged 25 to 45 with Graves' hyperthyroidism.

This clonotype was seen at least ten times. The chain recombines TRBV5-1 with TRBJ2-1; 8 nucleotides match TRBD1. Germline V gives CDR1 SGHRS, CDR2 YFSETQ. V lost 5 bases and J lost 6; bases outside the gene matches: 7. The CDR3 is made up of 14 amino acids. Here the CDR3 reads CASRDRARGNEQFF. The CDR3 DNA follows: TGCGCCAGCAGGGACAGGGCTCGGGGCAATGAGCAGTTCTTC. Full variable domain (missing parts from reference TRBV5-1 and TRBJ2-1): KAGVTQTPRYLIKTRGQQVTLSCSPISGHRSVSWYQQTPGQGLQFLFEYFSETQRNKGNFPGRFSGRQFSNSRSEMNVSTLELGDSALYLCASRDRARGNEQFFGPGTRLTVL.

The V gene is TRBV5-1, the J gene TRBJ2-2; tentatively, D is TRBD1 or TRBD2 (5 bases each). Between the trimmed V and J ends, which lost 4 bases and 8 bases, there was a span of 12 bases. The CDR3 spans 13 residues. The germline CDR1 and CDR2 sequences are SGHRS and YFSETQ. CDR3 protein: CASSPGQIGELFF. CDR3 in DNA: TGCGCCAGCAGCCCGGGGCAAATAGGGGAGCTGTTTTTT.

V usage is TRBV7-2 and J usage is TRBJ2-2, with D possibly matching TRBD1 (5 bases). CDR1 is SGHTA and CDR2 is FQGNSA in the germline V gene. The germline V and J ends were trimmed by 5 bases and 6 bases, with 16 bases remaining between them. This CDR3 has 15 amino acids. The CDR3 sequence: CASSPLGAVSGELFF. In DNA form, the CDR3 reads TGTGCCAGCAGCCCCCTAGGGGCGGTCTCCGGGGAGCTGTTTTTT.

This clonotype came up a few times. The chain uses TRBV28 and TRBJ2-7, with TRBD2 matching over 9 bases. Per the germline V gene, CDR1 is MDHEN and CDR2 is SYDVKM. The CDR3 sequence is 17 residues long. The trim removed 3 bases at V and 2 bases at J, leaving 11 bases unmatched. CDR3 sequence reads: CASSFTSTQREAYEQYF. The CDR3 DNA reads as TGTGCCAGCAGTTTCACTTCAACCCAGCGGGAGGCCTACGAGCAGTACTTC.

This clonotype came up a few times. The chain joins TRBV13 to TRBJ1-1, with TRBD1 identical over 12 bases. V lost 5 bases to trimming and J lost 9 bases; unmatched junction nucleotides: 7. The CDR3 is 14 amino acids. Looked up from germline, CDR1 is PRHDT and CDR2 is FYEKMQ (reference sequence). CDR3 coding DNA: TGTGCCAGCAGCCCGGGGACAGGGGGCGTCAAAGCTTTCTTT. Translating it yields CASSPGTGGVKAFF. Looking up the rest from reference TRBV13 and TRBJ1-1 gives the full variable domain: AAGVIQSPRHLIKEKRETATLKCYPIPRHDTVYWYQQGPGQDPQFLISFYEKMQSDKGSIPDRFSAQQFSDYHSELNMSSLELGDSALYFCASSPGTGGVKAFFGQGTRLTVV.

This clonotype was recorded many times. V and J are TRBV18 and TRBJ2-5; D remains ambiguous. CDR3 length equals 14 residues. V lost 0 bases and J 5 bases, leaving 10 bases between the germline ends. Germline values: CDR1 KGHSH, CDR2 LQKENI. The CDR3 loop reads CASSPPAGRETQYF. The CDR3 DNA reads as TGTGCCAGCTCACCACCGGCCGGCAGGGAGACCCAGTACTTC.

A word on this clonotype: A much larger clone differs by one base, so this may be a read error. This chain links TRBV2 with TRBJ2-2; the match to TRBD2 covers 7 bases. Losses at the gene ends were 7 bases for V and 4 bases for J; bases not matched to a gene: 6. The germline V gene encodes CDR1 SNHLY and CDR2 FYNNEI. The CDR3 totals 14 residues. Written as DNA, the CDR3 is TGTGCCAGCAACACGGGAGGATGCACCGGGGAGCTGTTTTTT. This translates into CASNTGGCTGELFF.

This clonotype has a count of ten or more. The CDR3 is CAIRPATATDTQYF. The CDR3 DNA reads as TGTGCCATCAGACCAGCGACAGCCACAGATACGCAGTATTTT. The chain employs TRBV10-3 and TRBJ2-3, with TRBD1 as a possible D gene (5 bases). Trimming left V 6 bases short and J 2 bases short, with 12 bases between. Per germline, CDR1 ENHRY and CDR2 SYGVKD. The CDR3 length is 14 residues.

The table lists this clonotype with a few counts. The chain has TRBV20-1 and TRBJ1-4; a weak D match, TRBD1 (6 bases). Trimming stripped 3 bases from V and 8 bases from J, with 13 bases between. Germline CDR1 DFQATT, CDR2 SNEGSKA (reference sequence). The CDR3 is 13 amino acids. The CDR3, as DNA: TGCAGTGCTAGCGCAAGGGGGAAGGAAAAACTGTTTTTT. Its protein is CSASARGKEKLFF.

The chain has TRBV28 and TRBJ2-6, with D unclear. This CDR3 has 15 residues. V lost 6 bases and J lost 4, with 13 bases in between. Germline values: CDR1 MDHEN, CDR2 SYDVKM. CDR3 nucleotides: TGTGCCAGCAGCCGTCTGTTGATAGGGGCCAACGTCCTGACTTTC. Residues: CASSRLLIGANVLTF.

V and J are TRBV30 and TRBJ2-5; TRBD1 matches at 8 bases. The ends lost 3 bases at V and 4 bases at J; junction bases unmatched: 10. This CDR3 contains 15 residues. CDR1 is GTSNPN and CDR2 is SVGIG in the germline V gene (reference sequence). The CDR3 nucleotides read TGTGCCTGGAGCCCTGGCGGGACAGGTGTAGAGACCCAGTACTTC. Amino acid sequence: CAWSPGGTGVETQYF.

The chain recombines TRBV13 with TRBJ2-7, with no clear D. The CDR3 has 14 amino acids. Germline assignment: CDR1 PRHDT and CDR2 FYEKMQ (reference sequence). Between the trimmed V and J ends, which lost 1 base and 6 bases, there was a span of 13 bases. The CDR3 DNA reads TGTGCCAGCAGCTTAGTGAAGTCTCGGATCGAGCAGTACTTC. Protein sequence: CASSLVKSRIEQYF.

The chain joins TRBV13 to TRBJ1-5, with 8 bases identical to TRBD1. Germline loops: CDR1 PRHDT, CDR2 FYEKMQ (reference sequence). J gave up 5 bases and V 5 bases, and 5 bases lay outside the gene matches. The CDR3 runs 14 residues. CDR3 sequence reads: CASSTQGAHQPQHF. The CDR3 DNA follows: TGTGCCAGCAGCACCCAGGGGGCCCATCAGCCCCAGCATTTT.

This clonotype was recorded at least ten times. The V call is TRBV28, the J call TRBJ1-5; no reliable D call. Trimming removed 4 bases from V and 0 bases from J, with 4 bases in between. The CDR3 extends over 13 amino acids. Germline values: CDR1 MDHEN, CDR2 SYDVKM. CDR3 protein: CASSYISNQPQHF. The CDR3 bases are TGTGCCAGCAGTTATATTAGCAATCAGCCCCAGCATTTT.

As regards this clonotype: A read error may produce the germline difference seen at one junction end. The chain recombines TRBV7-2 with TRBJ1-1, with D possibly matching TRBD1 (6 bases). This CDR3 region has 15 residues. The germline V gene has CDR1 SGHTA and CDR2 FQGNSA. The CDR3 nucleotides are TGCGCCAGCAGCCAATCAGGACAGACGAACACTGAAGCTTTCTTT. Its protein product is CASSQSGQTNTEAFF.

This clonotype occurred a few times. The chain recombines TRBV5-1 with TRBJ2-7, with 7 bases identical to TRBD1. Looked up from germline, CDR1 is SGHRS and CDR2 is YFSETQ. V lost 2 bases, J lost 0 bases, and 14 bases stayed unmatched. CDR3 length: 18 residues. The CDR3 coding sequence is TGCGCCAGCAGCTTAAGGGACAGCTTATCCCAATCCTCCTACGAGCAGTACTTC. Its protein is CASSLRDSLSQSSYEQYF.

In its sample, this clonotype was seen many times. The chain uses TRBV7-2 and TRBJ2-3; D possibly corresponds to TRBD1 (5 bases). Germline CDR1 reads SGHTA; CDR2 reads FQGNSA. This CDR3 spans 14 amino acids. Trimming shortened V by 4 bases and J by 4 bases, and 12 bases separated the two germline ends. CDR3 bases: TGTGCCAGCAGCTCCAGGGATCTCGCAGATACGCAGTATTTT. Amino acid sequence: CASSSRDLADTQYF.

This clonotype was seen at least ten times. The rearrangement joins TRBV4-2 to TRBJ2-7; 7 bases fit TRBD2. The CDR3 consists of 18 residues. In germline, CDR1 is LGHNA, CDR2 YNFKEQ. The V and J ends lost 4 bases and 6 bases, in that order; junction bases with no gene match: 21. In DNA, the CDR3 is TGTGCCAGCAGCCGAGGGGAGGACTGGACTAGGGGCATGAGCGAGCAGTACTTC. Translated, it gives CASSRGEDWTRGMSEQYF.

Ten or more counts support this clonotype. This chain connects TRBV20-1 to TRBJ2-3; TRBD2 matches 7 bases. Per germline, CDR1 DFQATT and CDR2 SNEGSKA (reference sequence). The CDR3 length is 14 residues. With 6 bases clipped from V and 1 base from J, the junction kept 7 bases outside the gene matches. The CDR3 DNA sequence: TGCAGTGCCGTCAGTCTAGCGGGCACAGATACGCAGTATTTT. Its protein is CSAVSLAGTDTQYF.

This clonotype was counted ten times or more. The chain combines TRBV7-3 with TRBJ2-2; D possibly corresponds to TRBD1 (5 bases). The CDR3 has 14 residues. Germline V gene sequence: CDR1 SGHTA, CDR2 FQGTGA. V shed 2 bases and J shed 6 bases, with 10 bases lying between them. The CDR3 region is CASSLLTGAGELFF. The CDR3 coding sequence is TGTGCCAGCAGCTTACTCACAGGTGCCGGGGAGCTGTTTTTT. The whole variable domain, remainder taken from reference TRBV7-3 and TRBJ2-2, is GAGVSQTPSNKVTEKGKYVELRCDPISGHTALYWYRQSLGQGPEFLIYFQGTGAADDSGLPNDRFFAVRPEGSVSTLKIQRTERGDSAVYLCASSLLTGAGELFFGEGSRLTVL.

About this clonotype itself: A junction end diverges from the germline sequence, so it may reflect a read error. The chain has TRBV30 and TRBJ1-4; D is unresolved. The CDR3 is 12 amino acids. The germline V gene has CDR1 GTSNPN and CDR2 SVGIG (reference sequence). CDR3 DNA: TGTCCCTGGTGGCAGTCTAGGGAAAAACTGTTTTTT. Protein product: CPWWQSREKLFF.

This clonotype was detected only a few times. The J gene is TRBJ2-7, the V gene TRBV6-1; perhaps TRBD2 as D (5 bases). The V gene lost 7 bases and the J gene lost 0 bases, with 16 bases spanning the gap. This CDR3 is 15 amino acids long. Germline CDR1 and CDR2: MNHNS and SASEGT. In DNA form, the CDR3 reads TGTGCCAGCACTCACGGGGTGGGAGCCTCCTACGAGCAGTACTTC. Its translation is CASTHGVGASYEQYF.

This clonotype was counted at least ten times. The chain carries TRBV15 and TRBJ1-1; 8 nucleotides match TRBD1. The germline gives CDR1 LNHNV, CDR2 YYDKDF (reference sequence). The CDR3 covers 12 residues. The V gene end was trimmed by 5 bases and the J gene end by 5 bases; junction bases not matched to a gene: 1. CDR3 nucleotides: TGTGCCACCAGCGACAGGGGAACTGAAGCTTTCTTT. It codes for CATSDRGTEAFF.

This clonotype was recorded a few times. The chain employs TRBV19 and TRBJ2-2; D call uncertain. V shed 2 bases and J shed 7 bases, with 14 bases lying between them. The germline gives CDR1 LNHDA, CDR2 SQIVND (reference sequence). This CDR3 has 15 residues. The CDR3 nucleotides read TGTGCCAGTAGTATACTGGCCCATTCCGGCGGGGAGCTGTTTTTT. This sequence encodes CASSILAHSGGELFF.

With regard to this clonotype: A much larger clone differs from this one at a single base, so this may be a read error. The gene calls are TRBV6-9 and TRBJ2-2; D gene unclear. This CDR3 is 14 amino acids long. Germline CDR1 and CDR2: MNHGY and SVAAGI. CDR3 sequence (DNA): TGTGCCATCAGTTACGAAGGGAACACCGGGGAGCTGTTTTTT. Protein: CAISYEGNTGELFF.